The 22 T cell receptor beta chains below come from one sample, sequenced in a study of T cells after yellow fever vaccination. In TCRdb, the 5' RACE reads were re-called with MiXCR into one record per CDR3 protein. The sample consists of 300,000 to 450,000 distinct CDR3 sequences, around 6.4% of them appearing once. This material consisted of PBMCs, taken 5 days after the yellow fever booster vaccination. These receptors were collected from a man in his thirties or forties who received the YFV17D yellow fever vaccine.

This clonotype was counted between two and nine times. V is TRBV23-1 and J is TRBJ2-2; 7 nucleotides match TRBD2. TRBV23-1 is treated as an ORF (open reading frame) with a function not yet certain. V was pared by 4 bases and J by 7 bases, with 9 bases of the junction left unmatched. This CDR3 comprises 15 residues. CDR3 loop: CASSPITGLVGELFF. CDR3 nucleotide sequence: TGCGCCAGCAGTCCGATTACCGGACTAGTCGGGGAGCTGTTTTTT.

This clonotype was observed many times. This sequence joins TRBV30 and TRBJ1-6; TRBD1 matches at 7 bases. The V and J ends lost 0 bases and 9 bases, in that order; junction bases with no gene match: 5. This CDR3 is built from 14 residues. Germline assignment: CDR1 GTSNPN and CDR2 SVGIG (reference sequence). The CDR3 coding sequence is TGTGCCTGGAGTGTTCACAGGGGTAGTTCACCCCTCCACTTT. Encoded protein: CAWSVHRGSSPLHF. The full variable domain, in which reference TRBV30 and TRBJ1-6 provide the parts outside the CDR3, is SQTIHQWPATLVQPVGSPLSLECTVEGTSNPNLYWYRQAAGRGLQLLFYSVGIGQISSEVPQNLSASRPQDRQFILSSKKLLLSDSGFYLCAWSVHRGSSPLHFGNGTRLTVT.

As to this clonotype: A read error may produce the germline difference seen at one junction end. The rearrangement joins TRBV11-2 to TRBJ2-5; D might be TRBD2 (5 bases). The length of the CDR3 is 15 residues. The germline gives CDR1 SGHAT, CDR2 FQNNGV. In nucleotides, the CDR3 is TGTGCCTGCAGCTTAGTACTAGGGTCGGTCGAGACCCAGTACTTC. This translates into CACSLVLGSVETQYF.

The J gene is TRBJ2-3, the V gene TRBV29-1; D uncertain. Germline-derived CDR1 and CDR2 are SQVTM and ANQGSEA. The V and J ends lost 1 base and 1 base respectively, with 9 bases between them. The CDR3 consists of 14 residues. CDR3: CSVEGFMGTDTQYF. In DNA form, the CDR3 reads TGCAGCGTTGAAGGTTTCATGGGCACAGATACGCAGTATTTT.

This clonotype has a count of ten or more. This chain joins TRBV7-6 and TRBJ2-5; D unclear. Trimming shortened V by 5 bases and J by 4 bases, and 11 bases separated the two germline ends. The CDR3 length is 13 residues. Germline CDR1 reads SGHVS; CDR2 reads FNYEAQ. CDR3 amino acids: CASSPQILETQYF. The CDR3, as DNA: TGTGCCAGCAGCCCTCAAATCTTAGAGACCCAGTACTTC.

This clonotype was found a few times. The chain recombines TRBV20-1 with TRBJ2-7; D gene ambiguous. This CDR3 spans 14 amino acids. V gave up 0 bases and J gave up 7 bases, with 16 bases separating them. Germline CDR1 is DFQATT and CDR2 is SNEGSKA (reference sequence). CDR3 bases: TGCAGTGCTAGAGATCAGTCCGCAGGCAGGGAGCAGTACTTC. Translating it yields CSARDQSAGREQYF.

The V call is TRBV18, the J call TRBJ2-3; 8 bases are a match to TRBD2. Germline V lookup: CDR1 KGHSH, CDR2 LQKENI. V lost 1 base, J lost 6 bases, and 9 bases stayed unmatched. This CDR3 has 16 amino acids. The CDR3 region has the DNA TGTGCCAGCTCACCACGCAGCGGGAGAGATCCCGATACGCAGTATTTT. It codes for CASSPRSGRDPDTQYF.

The chain is built from TRBV7-9 and TRBJ2-1, with TRBD1 as a possible D gene (6 bases). The CDR3 is made up of 14 amino acids. Germline lookup yields CDR1 SEHNR and CDR2 FQNEAQ (reference sequence). With 4 bases removed from V and 9 bases from J, the gap between germline ends came to 16 bases. In DNA form, the CDR3 reads TGTGCCAGCAGCTCACCTGAGGGGGACGGTGAGCAGTTCTTC. This sequence encodes CASSSPEGDGEQFF.

In its sample, this clonotype was seen many times. The chain is built from TRBV5-1 and TRBJ1-1; 8 nucleotides align to TRBD1. This CDR3 has 15 residues. V shed 4 bases, J shed 6 bases, and the junction held 11 bases outside the gene matches. Germline V lookup: CDR1 SGHRS, CDR2 YFSETQ. This chain's CDR3 is CASSGTGGQGAEAFF. The CDR3 bases are TGCGCCAGCAGCGGGACGGGCGGACAGGGCGCTGAAGCTTTCTTT.

This chain connects TRBV7-8 to TRBJ2-3, with D perhaps assigned TRBD1 or TRBD2 (5 bases each). Trimming shortened V by 6 bases and J by 9 bases, and 13 bases separated the two germline ends. The germline V gene has CDR1 SGHVS and CDR2 FQNEAQ. The CDR3 totals 12 residues. Here the CDR3 reads CASRPDRDTQYF. The CDR3 DNA is TGTGCCAGCAGACCTGACCGGGACACGCAGTATTTT.

The chain links TRBV3-1 to TRBJ2-7, with 8 bases matching TRBD2. CDR3 length: 15 amino acids. Germline V gene lookup returns CDR1 LGHDT and CDR2 YNNKEL (reference sequence). The J segment lost 3 bases and the V segment lost 8 bases, leaving 12 bases of the junction unmatched. The CDR3 DNA sequence: TGTGCCAGCTGCCTTACTAGCGGATTTGTCTACGAGCAGTACTTC. It specifies CASCLTSGFVYEQYF.

This clonotype was seen a handful of times. The rearrangement links TRBV3-1 to TRBJ2-6; D not resolved. V lost 2 bases and J lost 2, with 10 bases in between. The CDR3 sequence is 16 residues long. CDR1 LGHDT and CDR2 YNNKEL come from the germline V gene (reference sequence). The CDR3 DNA is TGTGCCAGCAGCCAAACCAACTTACCTGGGGCCAACGTCCTGACTTTC. It codes for CASSQTNLPGANVLTF.

This clonotype was seen repeatedly, ten times or more. CDR3 nucleotide sequence: TGTGCCAGCAGTCCCTACTCGGGGGCAGATACGCAGTATTTT. Amino acids: CASSPYSGADTQYF. The chain recombines TRBV28 with TRBJ2-3; the D gene is possibly TRBD2 (6 bases). Germline CDR1 MDHEN, CDR2 SYDVKM. Between the trimmed V and J ends, which lost 5 bases and 4 bases, there was a span of 13 bases. The CDR3 spans 14 residues.

This rearrangement joins TRBV10-1 to TRBJ2-1; TRBD2 agrees at 11 bases. Looked up from germline, CDR1 is WNHNN and CDR2 is SYGVQD (reference sequence). The CDR3 runs to 16 residues. J was trimmed by 7 bases and V by 3 bases; bases with no gene match: 8. The CDR3 loop reads CASSEQTSGSKNEQFF. The DNA of the CDR3 is TGCGCCAGCAGTGAACAAACTAGCGGGAGCAAAAATGAGCAGTTCTTC.

This clonotype has at least ten counts. V is TRBV24-1 and J is TRBJ2-2, with D possibly matching TRBD2 (6 bases). V lost 7 bases to trimming and J lost 5 bases, with 10 bases between them. CDR3 length: 13 residues. Germline V lookup: CDR1 KGHDR, CDR2 SFDVKD. Here the CDR3 reads CATRPGATGELFF. The CDR3 DNA reads TGTGCCACCAGACCGGGAGCGACCGGGGAGCTGTTTTTT.

This clonotype turned up a few times. The chain links TRBV18 to TRBJ2-7; TRBD1 agrees at 7 bases. Per germline, CDR1 KGHSH and CDR2 LQKENI. This CDR3 region has 20 residues. V was pared by 3 bases and J by 3 bases, with 23 bases of the junction left unmatched. For the CDR3, the DNA is TGTGCCAGCTCACCTAATATCACCCAAGTCCGGGACAGAGGTTACTACGAGCAGTACTTC. This translates into CASSPNITQVRDRGYYEQYF.

CDR3 coding DNA: TGCGCCAGCAGCCAGGAGGTACAGGGGCCAAATGAAAAACTGTTTTTT. Encoded protein: CASSQEVQGPNEKLFF. V and J are TRBV5-1 and TRBJ1-4, with 7 bases aligning to TRBD1. V lost 4 bases and J lost 5; bases outside the gene matches: 11. The germline V gene encodes CDR1 SGHRS and CDR2 YFSETQ. The CDR3 length is 16 residues.

This clonotype was detected a few times. The chain has TRBV25-1 and TRBJ2-5; perhaps D is TRBD1 or TRBD2 (5 bases each). Germline CDR1 MGHDK, CDR2 SYGVNS. Between the trimmed V and J ends, which lost 4 bases and 4 bases, there was a span of 13 bases. There are 14 residues in the CDR3. The CDR3 nucleotides read TGTGCCAGCAGTGTTGGACTGGGACGAGAGACCCAGTACTTC. Translation: CASSVGLGRETQYF. Based on the CDR3 plus reference TRBV25-1 and TRBJ2-5, the full variable domain is EADIYQTPRYLVIGTGKKITLECSQTMGHDKMYWYQQDPGMELHLIHYSYGVNSTEKGDLSSESTVSRIRTEHFPLTLESARPSHTSQYLCASSVGLGRETQYFGPGTRLLVL.

This chain connects TRBV12-3 or TRBV12-4 to TRBJ2-4; D is ambiguous. The V and J ends lost 10 bases and 5 bases respectively, with 15 bases between them. This CDR3 is 13 amino acids long. The CDR3 nucleotides read TGTGCCACTAAGGACGCCCCGCAAAACATTCAGTACTTC. This gives the protein CATKDAPQNIQYF.

This clonotype was found a few times. The chain has TRBV12-3 or TRBV12-4 and TRBJ2-2, with TRBD2 matching 8 bases. V shed 3 bases, J shed 7 bases, and the junction held 7 bases outside the gene matches. The CDR3 spans 15 residues. The CDR3 bases are TGTGCCAGCAGTTTCAACGGGAGGGCCGGCGGGGAGCTGTTTTTT. Protein product: CASSFNGRAGGELFF.

The chain uses TRBV5-1 and TRBJ2-3; 9 nucleotides line up with TRBD2. This CDR3 has 15 residues. Trimming at V came to 2 bases and at J to 0 bases, leaving 1 base not matched to a gene. Germline-derived CDR1 and CDR2 are SGHRS and YFSETQ. The CDR3 DNA sequence: TGCGCCAGCAGCTTCCTAGCGGGGAGCACAGATACGCAGTATTTT. This sequence encodes CASSFLAGSTDTQYF.

The genes are TRBV19 and TRBJ2-7; D is perhaps TRBD1 or TRBD2 (5 bases each). V lost 3 bases and J 0 bases, leaving 9 bases between the germline ends. Germline V gene data show CDR1 as LNHDA and CDR2 as SQIVND (reference sequence). This CDR3 spans 14 amino acids. For the CDR3, the DNA is TGTGCCAGTAGTATGGGACCGGACTCCTACGAGCAGTACTTC. It is translated as CASSMGPDSYEQYF.